These T cell receptor beta chains were read from a single sample in a study of T cells in Graves' hyperthyroidism and ophthalmopathy. TCRdb redid the calling of the multiplex PCR reads with MiXCR, one entry per CDR3 protein. The table lists around 350,000 distinct CDR3 sequences, about a sixth of them singletons, with around a third in the top ten. Input material: blood. All receptors come from a woman aged 25 to 39 with Graves' hyperthyroidism that later progressed to Graves' ophthalmopathy. CDR3s include the opening cysteine and the closing phenylalanine or tryptophan. A D gene is named only where the DNA matches it firmly. The listing skips clone size in some rows; elsewhere it reads once, few, many or a size class.

TRBV29-1	TRBJ2-1	TRBD2	few	TGCAGCGTGAATGGACTAGATACCTCCTACAATGAGCAGTTCTTC	CSVNGLDTSYNEQFF
TRBV15	TRBJ2-1	-	few	TGTGCCACCAGCAGAGATTGGGGGAATGAGCAGTTCTTC	CATSRDWGNEQFF
TRBV18	TRBJ1-5	-	many	TGTGCCAGCTCACCAGAAAACGAAGGAGGGCAGCCCCAGCATTTT	CASSPENEGGQPQHF
TRBV11-2	TRBJ1-5	-	many	TGTGCCAGCAGTGGAGGTAGCAATCAGCCCCAGCATTTT	CASSGGSNQPQHF
TRBV5-1	TRBJ2-3	-	many	TGCGCCAGCAGCTTGGTTCAGGGGAGCACAGATACGCAGTATTTT	CASSLVQGSTDTQYF
TRBV7-2	TRBJ1-1	TRBD1	-	TGTGCCAGCAGCTTGGGACAGAGGAACACTGAAGCTTTCTTT	CASSLGQRNTEAFF
TRBV10-1	TRBJ2-3	TRBD2	many	TGCGCCAGCAGTGAACTAGCGGGGCCCACAGATACGCAGTATTTT	CASSELAGPTDTQYF
TRBV20-1	TRBJ2-3	-	many	TGCAGTGCCTTAGCGTTCCCAGATACGCAGTATTTT	CSALAFPDTQYF
TRBV7-9	TRBJ1-3	-	-	TGCGCCAGCAGCTTGGACGAGGGAAACACCATATATTTT	CASSLDEGNTIYF
TRBV9	TRBJ1-6	-	-	TGTGCCAGCAGTTACGAGCCGAGCTCCTATAATTCACCCCTCCACTTT	CASSYEPSSYNSPLHF
TRBV4-1	TRBJ1-2	TRBD1	-	TGCGCCAGCAGCCGCGTCCCCGGAGGACAGGGAGTATCGGGGGGCTACACCTTC	CASSRVPGGQGVSGGYTF
TRBV5-1	TRBJ1-4	-	few	TGCGCCAGCAGCTTGGTTGGGGTGACTAATGAAAAACTGTTTTTT	CASSLVGVTNEKLFF
TRBV15	TRBJ2-1	-	-	TGTGCCACCAGCAGAGCCTACAATGAGCAGTTCTTC	CATSRAYNEQFF
TRBV4-1	TRBJ1-5	-	few	TGCGCCAGCAGCTTCCGGGTAAGCGGGGCCAATCAGCCCCAGCATTTT	CASSFRVSGANQPQHF
TRBV7-9	TRBJ1-2	-	-	TGTGCCAGCAGAACCCCCGGGGCTAACTATGGCTACACCTTC	CASRTPGANYGYTF
TRBV24-1	TRBJ2-1	TRBD2	-	TGTGCCACCTCGTTAGTAGCGGGAAATGAGCAGTTCTTC	CATSLVAGNEQFF
TRBV30	TRBJ1-2	-	few	TGTGCCTGGAGAGGACAGAGTGTCTATGGCTACACCTTC	CAWRGQSVYGYTF
TRBV6-1	TRBJ1-2	-	few	TGTGCCAGCAGTCCGGAGCTGGGTGCGTATGGCTACACCTTC	CASSPELGAYGYTF
TRBV28	TRBJ2-7	TRBD2	-	TGTGCCAGCAGTCCTGGGACTAGCGGGAGGATAAACGAGCAGTACTTC	CASSPGTSGRINEQYF
TRBV7-9	TRBJ2-5	TRBD1	many	TGTGCCAGCAGCCCCATGGACAGGGGGCGCGGGGAGACCCAGTACTTC	CASSPMDRGRGETQYF
TRBV5-4	TRBJ2-1	-	-	TGTGCCAGCAGCTTGGATTTACGGCGGAATGAGCAGTTCTTC	CASSLDLRRNEQFF
TRBV18	TRBJ2-4	TRBD1	-	TGTGCCAGCTCACCAGGTGCAGGGGGCGACAAAAACATTCAGTACTTC	CASSPGAGGDKNIQYF
TRBV11-2	TRBJ2-3	-	many	TGTGCCAGCACCCCTCCCGACAGAGACACAGATACGCAGTATTTT	CASTPPDRDTDTQYF
TRBV12-3/TRBV12-4	TRBJ2-7	-	-	TGTGCCAGCAGTCGTGGACAGGACTACTACGAGCAGTACTTC	CASSRGQDYYEQYF
TRBV28	TRBJ1-5	-	few	TGTGCCAGCTCTCGGGACAATAGGGGCAATCAGCCCCAGCATTTT	CASSRDNRGNQPQHF
TRBV11-2	TRBJ2-5	-	few	TGTGCCAGCAGCTTACGTCCGGGACTTAAAGAGACCCAGTACTTC	CASSLRPGLKETQYF
TRBV6-1	TRBJ2-5	-	few	TGTGCCAGCAGGGTTACAGGGTTCGGAGAGACCCAGTACTTC	CASRVTGFGETQYF
TRBV12-3/TRBV12-4	TRBJ1-2	-	many	TGTGCCAGCAATTCACTAGGGGGGCAGCGGGGCTACACCTTC	CASNSLGGQRGYTF
TRBV18	TRBJ2-6	-	-	TGTGCCAGCTCACTAAAAAACTCTGGGGCCAACGTCCTGACTTTC	CASSLKNSGANVLTF
TRBV15	TRBJ2-3	TRBD2	many	TGTGCCACCAGCACAGGACTAGCGGGCACAGATACGCAGTATTTT	CATSTGLAGTDTQYF
TRBV28	TRBJ2-7	-	-	TGTGCCAGCACGGAGACGCGGACCTACGAGCAGTACTTC	CASTETRTYEQYF
TRBV19	TRBJ1-1	-	many	TGTGCCAGTAGTGCTATGGGGGGCCTAACTGAAGCTTTCTTT	CASSAMGGLTEAFF
TRBV30	TRBJ2-5	TRBD1	-	TGTGCCTGGACCGCGACAGGGTACGGAGAGACCCAGTACTTC	CAWTATGYGETQYF
TRBV4-1	TRBJ1-1	-	many	TGCGCCAGCAGCCAAGAGGGACAAAGGGACACTGAAGCTTTCTTT	CASSQEGQRDTEAFF
TRBV24-1	TRBJ2-3	TRBD1	-	TGTGCCACCAGTGATTTGAAGGACAGGGCGAACCGGGCGCAGTATTTT	CATSDLKDRANRAQYF
TRBV5-1	TRBJ2-1	-	many	TGCGCCAGCAGCTTGACCGGGGTGTACAATGAGCAGTTCTTC	CASSLTGVYNEQFF
TRBV28	TRBJ1-5	-	-	TGTGCCAGCACCGCGGGGGGGGGGATACCTTATAGCAATCAGCCCCAGCATTTT	CASTAGGGIPYSNQPQHF
TRBV28	TRBJ1-4	-	many	TGTGCCAGCGCCCCCGCGGGTGGAGAAAAACTGTTTTTT	CASAPAGGEKLFF
TRBV24-1	TRBJ1-1	-	-	TGTGCCACCAGTGACACCTCAGGGCTCTCGGCTTTCTTT	CATSDTSGLSAFF
TRBV29-1	TRBJ2-2	-	many	TGCAGCGTTGAGGCACAGACGGGGACCGGGGAGCTGTTTTTT	CSVEAQTGTGELFF
TRBV2	TRBJ2-7	-	many	TGTGCCAGCAGCCGAACGGCGGGCCCATACGAGCAGTACTTC	CASSRTAGPYEQYF
TRBV4-2	TRBJ2-7	TRBD1	few	TGTGCCAGCAGCCCCACCGCAGCGCACCGGGACAGGGACGACGAGCAGTACTTC	CASSPTAAHRDRDDEQYF
TRBV10-2	TRBJ1-5	-	many	TGCGCCAGCTCTGGACAGATAAATCAGCCCCAGCATTTT	CASSGQINQPQHF
TRBV29-1	TRBJ2-1	-	few	TGCAGCGTCTTGGAGAATGAGCAGTTCTTC	CSVLENEQFF
TRBV29-1	TRBJ1-2	-	-	TGCAGCGTTGATACGGGGGGCGCAGATGGCTACACCTTC	CSVDTGGADGYTF
TRBV5-1	TRBJ1-1	TRBD1	few	TGCGCCAGCAGCTTGGGACAGGGTAGCAGTACTGAAGCTTTCTTT	CASSLGQGSSTEAFF